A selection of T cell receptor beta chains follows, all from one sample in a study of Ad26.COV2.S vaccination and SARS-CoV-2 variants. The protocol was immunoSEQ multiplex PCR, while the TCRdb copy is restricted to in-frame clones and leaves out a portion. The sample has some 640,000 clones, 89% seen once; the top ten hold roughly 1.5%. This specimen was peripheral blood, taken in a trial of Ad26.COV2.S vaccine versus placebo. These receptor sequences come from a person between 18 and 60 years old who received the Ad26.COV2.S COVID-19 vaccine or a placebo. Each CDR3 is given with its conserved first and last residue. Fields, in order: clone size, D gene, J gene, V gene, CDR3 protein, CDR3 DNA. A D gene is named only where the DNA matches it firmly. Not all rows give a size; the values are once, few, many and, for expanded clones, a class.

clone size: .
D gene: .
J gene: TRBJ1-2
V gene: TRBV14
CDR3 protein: CVSSHGRDNTYGYTF
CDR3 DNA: TGTGTCAGCAGCCACGGCCGGGACAACACCTATGGCTACACCTTC

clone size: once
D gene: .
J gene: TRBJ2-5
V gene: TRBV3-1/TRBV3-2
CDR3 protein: CASSGLETQYF
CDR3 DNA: TGTGCCAGCTCCGGATTGGAGACCCAGTACTTC

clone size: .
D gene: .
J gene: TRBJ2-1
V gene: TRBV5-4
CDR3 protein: CASSSGLSYNEQFF
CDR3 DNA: TGTGCCAGCAGCTCGGGACTTTCCTACAATGAGCAGTTCTTC

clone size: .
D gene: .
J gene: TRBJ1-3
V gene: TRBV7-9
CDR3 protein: CASSSDSVSSGNTIYF
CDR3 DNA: TGTGCCAGCAGCAGTGACAGTGTTAGCTCTGGAAACACCATATATTTT

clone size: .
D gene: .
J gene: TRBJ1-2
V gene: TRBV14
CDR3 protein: CASSQGGVYGYTF
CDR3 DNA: TGTGCCAGCAGCCAAGGAGGGGTCTATGGCTACACCTTC

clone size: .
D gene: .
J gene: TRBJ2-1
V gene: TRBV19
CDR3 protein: CASSRPPGVQMGGEQFF
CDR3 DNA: TGTGCCAGTAGTAGGCCCCCGGGGGTTCAAATGGGTGGTGAGCAGTTCTTC

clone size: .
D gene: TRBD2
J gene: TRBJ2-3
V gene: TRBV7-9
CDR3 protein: CASSSGTSGVGDTQYF
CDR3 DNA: TGTGCCAGCAGCTCCGGGACTAGCGGGGTTGGAGATACGCAGTATTTT

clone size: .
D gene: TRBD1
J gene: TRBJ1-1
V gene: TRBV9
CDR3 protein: CASSRQGHTEAFF
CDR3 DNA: TGTGCCAGCAGCCGACAGGGCCACACTGAAGCTTTCTTT

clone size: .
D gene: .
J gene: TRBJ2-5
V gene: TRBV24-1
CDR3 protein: CATRGGETQYF
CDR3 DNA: TGTGCCACCCGAGGGGGAGAGACCCAGTACTTC

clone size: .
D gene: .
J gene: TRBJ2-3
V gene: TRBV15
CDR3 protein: CATRRVGDGTDTQYF
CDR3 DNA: TGTGCCACCAGGAGGGTAGGGGACGGCACAGATACGCAGTATTTT

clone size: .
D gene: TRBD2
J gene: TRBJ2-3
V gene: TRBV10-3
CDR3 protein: CAISESIRTSGKTDTQYF
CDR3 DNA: TGTGCCATCAGTGAGTCGATCCGGACTAGCGGGAAAACAGATACGCAGTATTTT

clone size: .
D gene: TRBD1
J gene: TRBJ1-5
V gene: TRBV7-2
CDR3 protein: CASSNRTGGSNQPQHF
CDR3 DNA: TGTGCCAGCAGTAACCGGACAGGGGGTAGCAATCAGCCCCAGCATTTT

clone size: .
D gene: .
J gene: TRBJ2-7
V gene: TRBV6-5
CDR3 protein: CASRVNPGPYEQYF
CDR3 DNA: TGTGCCAGCAGAGTAAATCCTGGCCCCTACGAGCAGTACTTC

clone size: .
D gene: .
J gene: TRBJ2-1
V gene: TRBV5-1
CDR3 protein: CASSGGHEQFF
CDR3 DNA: TGCGCCAGCAGTGGAGGGCATGAGCAGTTCTTC

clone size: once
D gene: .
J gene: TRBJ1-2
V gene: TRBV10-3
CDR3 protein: CAISEAGLNYGYTF
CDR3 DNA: TGTGCCATCAGTGAGGCAGGACTTAACTATGGCTACACCTTC

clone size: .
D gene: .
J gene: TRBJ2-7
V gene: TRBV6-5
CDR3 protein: CASTSMTGTQYF
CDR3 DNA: TGTGCCAGCACTTCCATGACCGGGACGCAGTACTTC

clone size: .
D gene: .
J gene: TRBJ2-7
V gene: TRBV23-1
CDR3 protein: CASSQSLPPRTVRDEQYF
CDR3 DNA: TGCGCCAGCAGTCAATCGCTGCCCCCTCGCACGGTGCGGGACGAGCAGTACTTC

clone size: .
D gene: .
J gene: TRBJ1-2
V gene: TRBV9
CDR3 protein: CASSPHLSGRDYTF
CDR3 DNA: TGTGCCAGCAGCCCCCATTTATCGGGGAGGGACTACACCTTC

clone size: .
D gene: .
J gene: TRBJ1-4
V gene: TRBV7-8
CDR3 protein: CASSLGGRSNEKLFF
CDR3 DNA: TGTGCCAGCAGCTTAGGCGGGCGGTCTAATGAAAAACTGTTTTTT

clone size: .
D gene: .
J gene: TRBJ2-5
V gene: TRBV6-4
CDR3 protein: CASRVEGLPGETQYF
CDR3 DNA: TGTGCCAGCAGGGTTGAGGGACTCCCAGGGGAGACCCAGTACTTC

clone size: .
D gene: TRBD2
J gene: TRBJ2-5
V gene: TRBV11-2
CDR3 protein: CASTGAGATGKTQYF
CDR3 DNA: TGTGCCAGCACGGGAGCGGGAGCTACGGGGAAGACCCAGTACTTC

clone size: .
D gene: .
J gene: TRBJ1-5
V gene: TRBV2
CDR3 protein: CASSPPMGGFGQPQHF
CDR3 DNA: TGTGCCAGCAGCCCGCCTATGGGGGGGTTTGGTCAGCCCCAGCATTTT

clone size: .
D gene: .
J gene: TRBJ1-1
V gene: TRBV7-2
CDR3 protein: CASSLARGNTEAFF
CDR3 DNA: TGTGCCAGCAGCTTAGCGCGGGGGAACACTGAAGCTTTCTTT

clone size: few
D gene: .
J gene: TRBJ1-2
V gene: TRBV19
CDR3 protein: CASRPITSDYGYTF
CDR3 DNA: TGTGCCAGTAGACCCATTACAAGCGACTATGGCTACACCTTC

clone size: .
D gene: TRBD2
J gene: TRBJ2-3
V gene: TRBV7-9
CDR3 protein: CASSPRGESTDTQYF
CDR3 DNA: TGTGCCAGCAGCCCCCGGGGGGAAAGCACAGATACGCAGTATTTT

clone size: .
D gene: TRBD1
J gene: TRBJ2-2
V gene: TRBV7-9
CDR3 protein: CASSSTGTSNTGELFF
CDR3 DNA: TGTGCCAGCAGCTCGACAGGGACCTCTAACACCGGGGAGCTGTTTTTT

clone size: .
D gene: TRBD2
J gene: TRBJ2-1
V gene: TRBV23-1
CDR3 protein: CASSQSGGSSYNEQFF
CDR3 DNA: TGCGCCAGCAGTCAATCCGGCGGGAGCTCCTACAATGAGCAGTTCTTC

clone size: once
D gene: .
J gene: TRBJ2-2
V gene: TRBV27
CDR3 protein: CASKRQLSTNTGELFF
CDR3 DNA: TGTGCCAGCAAGAGACAGCTGAGTACGAACACCGGGGAGCTGTTTTTT

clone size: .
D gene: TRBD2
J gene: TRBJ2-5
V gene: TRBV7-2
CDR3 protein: CASSPRGAGGPFQETQYF
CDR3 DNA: TGTGCCAGCAGCCCCCGGGGAGCGGGGGGGCCGTTCCAAGAGACCCAGTACTTC

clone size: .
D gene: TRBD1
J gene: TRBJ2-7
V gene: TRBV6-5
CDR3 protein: CASSSLGTALYEQYF
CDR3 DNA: TGTGCCAGCAGTTCCCTCGGGACAGCCTTGTACGAGCAGTACTTC

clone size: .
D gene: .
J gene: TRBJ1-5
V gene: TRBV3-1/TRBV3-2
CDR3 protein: CASSQDLISRPQHF
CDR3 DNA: TGTGCCAGCAGCCAAGACCTTATAAGCCGACCCCAGCATTTT

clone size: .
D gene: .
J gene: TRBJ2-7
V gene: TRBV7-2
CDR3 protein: CASSDIVSGEQYF
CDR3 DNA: TGTGCCAGCAGCGATATAGTGTCGGGCGAGCAGTACTTC

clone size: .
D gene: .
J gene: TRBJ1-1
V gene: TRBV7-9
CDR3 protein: CASSPRGGNRNTEAFF
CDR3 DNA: TGTGCCAGCAGCCCCAGGGGAGGGAATAGGAACACTGAAGCTTTCTTT

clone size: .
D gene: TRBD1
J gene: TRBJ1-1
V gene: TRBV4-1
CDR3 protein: CASSQQTGVAAFF
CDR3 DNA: TGCGCCAGCAGCCAACAGACAGGGGTTGCCGCTTTCTTT

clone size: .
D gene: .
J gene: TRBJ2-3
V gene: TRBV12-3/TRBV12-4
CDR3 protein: CASTLRATDTQYF
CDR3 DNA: TGTGCCAGCACCCTAAGGGCCACAGATACGCAGTATTTT

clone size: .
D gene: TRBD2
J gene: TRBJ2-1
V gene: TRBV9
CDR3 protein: CASSVPTSGGQGYNEQFF
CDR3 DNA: TGTGCCAGCAGCGTCCCGACTAGCGGGGGCCAAGGCTACAATGAGCAGTTCTTC

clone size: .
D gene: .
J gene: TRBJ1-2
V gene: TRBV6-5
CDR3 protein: CASSYPSVREVGYTF
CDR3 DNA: TGTGCCAGCAGTTACCCATCCGTACGGGAGGTCGGCTACACCTTC

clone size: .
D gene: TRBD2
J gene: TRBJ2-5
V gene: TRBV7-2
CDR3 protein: CASSLDRAAGGGETQYF
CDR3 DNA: TGTGCCAGCAGCTTAGACCGGGCAGCGGGGGGAGGAGAGACCCAGTACTTC

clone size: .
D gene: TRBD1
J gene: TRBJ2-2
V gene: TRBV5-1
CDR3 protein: CASIPQQGSGELFF
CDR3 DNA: TGCGCCAGCATCCCCCAACAGGGGAGCGGGGAGCTGTTTTTT

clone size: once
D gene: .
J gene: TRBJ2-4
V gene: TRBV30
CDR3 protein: CAWSIGGTQYF
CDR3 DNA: TGTGCCTGGAGTATTGGGGGTACTCAGTACTTC

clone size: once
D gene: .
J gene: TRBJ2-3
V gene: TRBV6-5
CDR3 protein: CASSSRDLGDTQYF
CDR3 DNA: TGTGCCAGCAGTTCTCGGGACCTTGGGGATACGCAGTATTTT

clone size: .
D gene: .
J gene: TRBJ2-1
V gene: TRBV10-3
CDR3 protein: CAISAGGGTYNEQFF
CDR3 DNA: TGTGCCATCAGTGCTGGGGGGGGGACATACAATGAGCAGTTCTTC

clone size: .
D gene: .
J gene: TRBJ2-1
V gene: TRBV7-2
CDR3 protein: CASSPSYYNEQFF
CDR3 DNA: TGTGCCAGCAGCCCCTCATATTACAATGAGCAGTTCTTC

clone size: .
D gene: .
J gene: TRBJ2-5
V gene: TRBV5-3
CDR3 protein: CARRERGWETQYF
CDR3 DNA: TGTGCCAGAAGAGAAAGGGGTTGGGAGACCCAGTACTTC

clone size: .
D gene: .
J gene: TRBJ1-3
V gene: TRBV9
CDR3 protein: CASSRSSDRNTIYF
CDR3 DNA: TGTGCCAGCAGCCGAAGCTCAGATAGAAACACCATATATTTT

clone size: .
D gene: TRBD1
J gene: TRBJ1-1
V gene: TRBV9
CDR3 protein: CASSGNGQGLKAFF
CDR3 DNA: TGTGCCAGCAGCGGGAATGGACAGGGCCTGAAGGCTTTCTTT

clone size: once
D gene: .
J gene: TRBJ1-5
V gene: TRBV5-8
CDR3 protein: CASSLVVPSQHF
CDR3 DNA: TGTGCCAGCAGCTTGGTCGTACCGTCCCAGCATTTT

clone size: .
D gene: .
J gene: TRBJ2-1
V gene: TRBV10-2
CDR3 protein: CASSESLPWEQFF
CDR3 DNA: TGCGCCAGCAGTGAGTCTTTGCCTTGGGAGCAGTTCTTC